This is a list of T cell receptor beta chains from one sample in a study of T-cell memory formation after mild COVID-19. TCRdb passed the 5' RACE reads through MiXCR, listing each CDR3 protein once. The data show some 13,000 distinct CDR3 sequences, 12% seen once. The sequencing input was PBMCs or a T cell subset sorted from them (not recorded which). These receptors originate from an adult woman who had mild COVID-19 (a few samples of this study predate the infection). Cell type and time point are not known. The CDR3 runs from the conserved cysteine through the conserved F or W. The D gene is left open where the match is weak. The size entry is marked missing in some rows and otherwise reads once, few, many or a size class.

CDR3nt: TGTGCCAGCAGTTTTATCGATGAGCAGTTCTTC
CDR3aa: CASSFIDEQFF
len: 11
v_gene: TRBV12-3/TRBV12-4
d_gene: NA
abundance: many
j_gene: TRBJ2-1

CDR3nt: TGTGCCAGCAGCCTTCCCGGGCCTCCCGGGGCCAACGTCCTGACTTTC
CDR3aa: CASSLPGPPGANVLTF
len: 16
v_gene: TRBV5-5
d_gene: NA
abundance: many
j_gene: TRBJ2-6

CDR3nt: TGTGCCAGCAGTCAGCTGGGCCTCAGCGGGGAGCTGTTTTTT
CDR3aa: CASSQLGLSGELFF
len: 14
v_gene: TRBV12-3/TRBV12-4
d_gene: NA
abundance: many
j_gene: TRBJ2-2

CDR3nt: TGTGCCAGCAGTGATTTTGGGAGCAATGAGCAGTTCTTC
CDR3aa: CASSDFGSNEQFF
len: 13
v_gene: TRBV2
d_gene: NA
abundance: once
j_gene: TRBJ2-1

CDR3nt: TGCAGCGCCCCCGCGATAGTATTGGGCAATGAGCAGTTCTTC
CDR3aa: CSAPAIVLGNEQFF
len: 14
v_gene: TRBV29-1
d_gene: NA
abundance: many
j_gene: TRBJ2-1

CDR3nt: TGTGCCAGCAGCTCACTGGCGAATCCCTACAATGAGCAGTTCTTC
CDR3aa: CASSSLANPYNEQFF
len: 15
v_gene: TRBV7-9
d_gene: NA
abundance: many
j_gene: TRBJ2-1

CDR3nt: TGCGCCAGCAGCCAAGATTGGCTAGCGGGAGGTAGTCATACGCAGTATTTT
CDR3aa: CASSQDWLAGGSHTQYF
len: 17
v_gene: TRBV4-3
d_gene: TRBD2
abundance: medium-sized
j_gene: TRBJ2-3

CDR3nt: TGTGCCAGCAGCCCACCGGAGAGGGGGCATTACGAGCAGTACTTC
CDR3aa: CASSPPERGHYEQYF
len: 15
v_gene: TRBV5-8
d_gene: TRBD1
abundance: many
j_gene: TRBJ2-7

CDR3nt: TGCGCCAGCAGCTTGAAGGGGTCCTACGAGCAGTACTTC
CDR3aa: CASSLKGSYEQYF
len: 13
v_gene: TRBV5-1
d_gene: NA
abundance: NA
j_gene: TRBJ2-7

CDR3nt: TGCGCCAGCAGCTTGTGGAGGGGCCGGGACACTGAAGCTTTCTTT
CDR3aa: CASSLWRGRDTEAFF
len: 15
v_gene: TRBV5-1
d_gene: NA
abundance: many
j_gene: TRBJ1-1

CDR3nt: TGTGCCTGGAGTGTACATCCTGGACAGGGGGCCGCCTACGAGCAGTACTTC
CDR3aa: CAWSVHPGQGAAYEQYF
len: 17
v_gene: TRBV30
d_gene: TRBD1
abundance: many
j_gene: TRBJ2-7

CDR3nt: TGCAGCGTTAAGCGACAGGAGAGCTCCTACGAGCAGTACTTC
CDR3aa: CSVKRQESSYEQYF
len: 14
v_gene: TRBV29-1
d_gene: NA
abundance: many
j_gene: TRBJ2-7

CDR3nt: TGTGCCAGCAGCGTAGTATCCTCTCTTGTGGACACTGAAGCTTTCTTT
CDR3aa: CASSVVSSLVDTEAFF
len: 16
v_gene: TRBV9
d_gene: NA
abundance: many
j_gene: TRBJ1-1

CDR3nt: TGTGCCAGCTCACTTACTAGCGTGGACACCGGGGAGCTGTTTTTT
CDR3aa: CASSLTSVDTGELFF
len: 15
v_gene: TRBV18
d_gene: TRBD2
abundance: many
j_gene: TRBJ2-2

CDR3nt: TGCGCCAGCCCTGATGGTTCATCCTACAATGAGCAGTTCTTC
CDR3aa: CASPDGSSYNEQFF
len: 14
v_gene: TRBV23-1
d_gene: NA
abundance: many
j_gene: TRBJ2-1

CDR3nt: TGTGCCAGTAGTCGCGCCTTGGGGTTCGGGTATAGCAATCAGCCCCAGCATTTT
CDR3aa: CASSRALGFGYSNQPQHF
len: 18
v_gene: TRBV19
d_gene: NA
abundance: many
j_gene: TRBJ1-5

CDR3nt: TGTGCCAGCGGGGGGGGTGCAAGGGAGCCCCAGCATTTT
CDR3aa: CASGGGAREPQHF
len: 13
v_gene: TRBV6-1
d_gene: NA
abundance: many
j_gene: TRBJ1-5

CDR3nt: TGTGCCAGCAGCTTAGTAGCGGGGGACCACAATGAGCAGTTCTTC
CDR3aa: CASSLVAGDHNEQFF
len: 15
v_gene: TRBV7-2
d_gene: TRBD2
abundance: many
j_gene: TRBJ2-1

CDR3nt: TGTGCCAGCAGACCCCTAGCGGGGGGCCGTACGCAGTATTTT
CDR3aa: CASRPLAGGRTQYF
len: 14
v_gene: TRBV2
d_gene: TRBD2
abundance: many
j_gene: TRBJ2-3

CDR3nt: TGTGCCACCCGAGATAGCAATCAGCCCCAGCATTTT
CDR3aa: CATRDSNQPQHF
len: 12
v_gene: TRBV19
d_gene: NA
abundance: many
j_gene: TRBJ1-5

CDR3nt: TGTGCCAGCAGCTGGGGGGCCGGGTCCGAGCAGTACTTC
CDR3aa: CASSWGAGSEQYF
len: 13
v_gene: TRBV11-2
d_gene: NA
abundance: many
j_gene: TRBJ2-7

CDR3nt: TGTGCCAGCAGCTTAGTGTTGGGGCCGAGTGGAGATACGCAGTATTTT
CDR3aa: CASSLVLGPSGDTQYF
len: 16
v_gene: TRBV7-2
d_gene: NA
abundance: NA
j_gene: TRBJ2-3

CDR3nt: TGTGCCAGTAGCGGGGACATCCAAGAGACCCAGTACTTC
CDR3aa: CASSGDIQETQYF
len: 13
v_gene: TRBV19
d_gene: NA
abundance: many
j_gene: TRBJ2-5

CDR3nt: TGTGCCACCAGCAGACGTACAGGGGGCTCTGAAGCTTTCTTT
CDR3aa: CATSRRTGGSEAFF
len: 14
v_gene: TRBV15
d_gene: TRBD1
abundance: many
j_gene: TRBJ1-1

CDR3nt: TGTGCCAGCAGCTTTTTGGGCCTAACCTTCACAGATACGCAGTATTTT
CDR3aa: CASSFLGLTFTDTQYF
len: 16
v_gene: TRBV5-4
d_gene: NA
abundance: few
j_gene: TRBJ2-3

CDR3nt: TGTGCCAGCAGCTTACGACAGCCAACTAATGAAAAACTGTTTTTT
CDR3aa: CASSLRQPTNEKLFF
len: 15
v_gene: TRBV7-8
d_gene: NA
abundance: many
j_gene: TRBJ1-4

CDR3nt: TGTGCCAGCAGCCCGGAGGTGGCGAGCAAAAACATTCAGTACTTC
CDR3aa: CASSPEVASKNIQYF
len: 15
v_gene: TRBV9
d_gene: NA
abundance: many
j_gene: TRBJ2-4

CDR3nt: TGTGCCAGCAGTTTGGACAGAGAGACCCAGTACTTC
CDR3aa: CASSLDRETQYF
len: 12
v_gene: TRBV12-3/TRBV12-4
d_gene: NA
abundance: many
j_gene: TRBJ2-5

CDR3nt: TGTGCCAGCAGCCAACCTACCGCGACTAGCGGGAGCGGTTACAATGAGCAGTTCTTC
CDR3aa: CASSQPTATSGSGYNEQFF
len: 19
v_gene: TRBV4-2
d_gene: TRBD2
abundance: many
j_gene: TRBJ2-1

CDR3nt: TGTGCCAGCAGCGGGACTCTCCCCGGAGATACGCAGTATTTT
CDR3aa: CASSGTLPGDTQYF
len: 14
v_gene: TRBV9
d_gene: NA
abundance: medium-sized
j_gene: TRBJ2-3

CDR3nt: TGTGCCAGCAGTCCGACAGGGCGGGGGGTTGAAGCTTTCTTT
CDR3aa: CASSPTGRGVEAFF
len: 14
v_gene: TRBV6-5
d_gene: TRBD1
abundance: many
j_gene: TRBJ1-1

CDR3nt: TGTGCCAGCAGTTTATCAGGGAGGGATGAGCAGTTCTTC
CDR3aa: CASSLSGRDEQFF
len: 13
v_gene: TRBV27
d_gene: TRBD2
abundance: many
j_gene: TRBJ2-1

CDR3nt: TGTGCCAGCAGCTTTTTCGCCCTTCTAGGGGACTACGAGCAGTACTTC
CDR3aa: CASSFFALLGDYEQYF
len: 16
v_gene: TRBV5-6
d_gene: NA
abundance: many
j_gene: TRBJ2-7

CDR3nt: TGTGCCAGCACCCTGTCGGGGTTATATGGCTACACCTTC
CDR3aa: CASTLSGLYGYTF
len: 13
v_gene: TRBV12-3/TRBV12-4
d_gene: NA
abundance: NA
j_gene: TRBJ1-2

CDR3nt: TGCGCCAGCAGCCAAGGGCGGGGTCCTAATTCACCCCTCCACTTT
CDR3aa: CASSQGRGPNSPLHF
len: 15
v_gene: TRBV4-1
d_gene: NA
abundance: many
j_gene: TRBJ1-6

CDR3nt: TGTGCCAGCAGCCTCGAAGATTTTTTGGGGGAGGCACAATACAATGAGCAGTTCTTC
CDR3aa: CASSLEDFLGEAQYNEQFF
len: 19
v_gene: TRBV6-5
d_gene: NA
abundance: many
j_gene: TRBJ2-1

CDR3nt: TGTGCCAGCAGCTTAGGTTTAGCCCTAGCGATGAATGAGCAGTTCTTC
CDR3aa: CASSLGLALAMNEQFF
len: 16
v_gene: TRBV7-2
d_gene: NA
abundance: many
j_gene: TRBJ2-1

CDR3nt: TGTGCCAGCTCACCGGGACAGGGATCGGGTGGCTACACCTTC
CDR3aa: CASSPGQGSGGYTF
len: 14
v_gene: TRBV18
d_gene: TRBD1
abundance: many
j_gene: TRBJ1-2

CDR3nt: TGTGCCAGCAGCCAAGGACAGGGGCTCTATGGCTACACCTTC
CDR3aa: CASSQGQGLYGYTF
len: 14
v_gene: TRBV7-9
d_gene: TRBD1
abundance: many
j_gene: TRBJ1-2

CDR3nt: TGCGCCAGCAGTGAGATAGCGGCAGCCTCTAATGAAAAACTGTTTTTT
CDR3aa: CASSEIAAASNEKLFF
len: 16
v_gene: TRBV10-1
d_gene: NA
abundance: few
j_gene: TRBJ1-4

CDR3nt: TGTGCCAGTAGTATGTCGGGACTAGCGTCCGGGGAGCTGTTTTTT
CDR3aa: CASSMSGLASGELFF
len: 15
v_gene: TRBV19
d_gene: TRBD2
abundance: many
j_gene: TRBJ2-2

CDR3nt: TGTGCCACCAGTGACACTGGACTAGCGGGAGGGACAGATACGCAGTATTTT
CDR3aa: CATSDTGLAGGTDTQYF
len: 17
v_gene: TRBV24-1
d_gene: TRBD2
abundance: many
j_gene: TRBJ2-3

CDR3nt: TGTGCCAGCAGGAGCCCGGGACAGGGGCCTGAAGCTTTCTTT
CDR3aa: CASRSPGQGPEAFF
len: 14
v_gene: TRBV7-2
d_gene: TRBD1
abundance: many
j_gene: TRBJ1-1

CDR3nt: TGTGCCAGCAGTGAAGGATTTATGAACTATGGCTACACCTTC
CDR3aa: CASSEGFMNYGYTF
len: 14
v_gene: TRBV2
d_gene: NA
abundance: many
j_gene: TRBJ1-2

CDR3nt: TGTGCCAGCAGCCCAACCTGGGGTAGCGGAGGGACCTACAATGAGCAGTTCTTC
CDR3aa: CASSPTWGSGGTYNEQFF
len: 18
v_gene: TRBV7-2
d_gene: NA
abundance: many
j_gene: TRBJ2-1

CDR3nt: TGTGCCAGCAGCAAGCAACTCAATGAGCAGTTCTTC
CDR3aa: CASSKQLNEQFF
len: 12
v_gene: TRBV13
d_gene: NA
abundance: many
j_gene: TRBJ2-1

CDR3nt: TGTGCCAGCAGCCGGATTGAGGAGACCCAGTACTTC
CDR3aa: CASSRIEETQYF
len: 12
v_gene: TRBV7-9
d_gene: NA
abundance: many
j_gene: TRBJ2-5

CDR3nt: TGTGCCAGTAGTACCTGGGGGGGATCTGAAGCTTTCTTT
CDR3aa: CASSTWGGSEAFF
len: 13
v_gene: TRBV19
d_gene: NA
abundance: few
j_gene: TRBJ1-1